These 14 T cell receptor beta chains share one sample of origin, sequenced in a study of T cells in Graves' hyperthyroidism and ophthalmopathy. TCR beta CDR3 sequences were amplified from RNA transcripts. The HTBI primer set was used in a first-round RT-PCR of the TCR CDR3. Each CDR3 protein gets one entry after TCRdb re-called the multiplex PCR reads with MiXCR. The sample holds fewer than 850,000 distinct CDR3 sequences, around 15% seen once. The source material was blood. All receptors come from a man aged 45-60 years with Graves' hyperthyroidism.

In the case of this clonotype: Since a much larger clone is just one base distant, this may be a read error. This rearrangement joins TRBV9 to TRBJ2-3; 7 bases map to TRBD2. CDR1 is SGDLS, CDR2 YYNGEE, per germline. V trimming: 3 bases; J trimming: 3 bases; junction bases outside the gene matches: 7. This CDR3 has 15 amino acids. CDR3 nucleotide sequence: TGTGCCAGCAGCGCAAGCGGGAAGAGGACAGATACGCAGTATTTT. This translates into CASSASGKRTDTQYF.

At least ten counts were recorded for this clonotype. V usage is TRBV7-9 and J usage is TRBJ1-1, with D maybe TRBD1 (6 bases). Germline V lookup: CDR1 SEHNR, CDR2 FQNEAQ (reference sequence). V lost 8 bases and J lost 0, with 19 bases in between. This CDR3 is built from 16 residues. The CDR3 sequence: CASDAKGGNLNTEAFF. CDR3 bases: TGTGCCAGCGACGCTAAGGGGGGGAACTTGAACACTGAAGCTTTCTTT.

This clonotype was counted ten times or more. This chain links TRBV7-3 with TRBJ2-1; D gene uncertain. Trimming left V 0 bases short and J 0 bases short, with 9 bases between. The CDR3 covers 16 residues. Germline V gene data show CDR1 as SGHTA and CDR2 as FQGTGA. CDR3 in DNA: TGTGCCAGCAGCTTAACGGTATCTAGCTCCTACAATGAGCAGTTCTTC. It yields the protein CASSLTVSSSYNEQFF.

The chain couples TRBV7-3 to TRBJ2-2; 7 bases agree with TRBD2. The CDR3 length is 15 residues. V gave up 4 bases and J gave up 5 bases; unmatched junction bases: 7. In germline, CDR1 is SGHTA, CDR2 FQGTGA. DNA for the CDR3: TGTGCCAGCAGCTACTTGGGAGGGAAAACCGGGGAGCTGTTTTTT. It specifies CASSYLGGKTGELFF.

There are a few counts of this clonotype. The rearrangement links TRBV28 to TRBJ2-2; 8 bases line up with TRBD1. J lost 6 bases, V lost 7 bases, and 13 bases had no gene match. This CDR3 region has 16 residues. Germline V gene sequence: CDR1 MDHEN, CDR2 SYDVKM. The CDR3 region is CASTQNRGLISGELFF. The CDR3 region has the DNA TGTGCCAGCACTCAGAACAGGGGGTTGATTTCCGGGGAGCTGTTTTTT.

This clonotype was recorded a few times. The rearrangement uses TRBV24-1 and TRBJ2-3, with 8 positions matching TRBD2. Germline V CDR1 and CDR2: KGHDR, SFDVKD. V shed 3 bases, J shed 0 bases, and the junction held 4 bases outside the gene matches. The CDR3 is made up of 16 amino acids. The CDR3 region is CATSDRAGDSTDTQYF. The CDR3 DNA reads TGTGCCACCAGTGATCGAGCGGGAGACAGCACAGATACGCAGTATTTT.

The chain uses TRBV20-1 and TRBJ2-3; TRBD1 agrees at 7 bases. The CDR3 extends over 16 amino acids. Germline values: CDR1 DFQATT, CDR2 SNEGSKA (reference sequence). J was trimmed by 0 bases and V by 5 bases; bases with no gene match: 11. The CDR3 nucleotides are TGCAGTGCTTCCGACCCGACAGGGCCTAGCACAGATACGCAGTATTTT. Protein product: CSASDPTGPSTDTQYF.

This clonotype has more than one count but fewer than ten. This chain links TRBV18 with TRBJ2-1; 15 bases are shared with TRBD2. CDR1 KGHSH and CDR2 LQKENI come from the germline V gene. The CDR3 length is 15 residues. Trimming cost V 8 bases and J 5 bases; bases outside gene matches: 4. CDR3 amino acids: CASTGLAGGDNEQFF. The CDR3 DNA follows: TGTGCCAGCACGGGACTAGCGGGAGGCGACAATGAGCAGTTCTTC.

This clonotype was counted only a few times. The chain couples TRBV5-1 to TRBJ2-5; the match to TRBD2 covers 13 bases. V was pared by 7 bases and J by 5 bases, with 14 bases of the junction left unmatched. Per germline, CDR1 SGHRS and CDR2 YFSETQ. CDR3 length: 17 amino acids. For the CDR3, the DNA is TGCGCCAGCCGGCCTGGACTAGCGGGAGTTACTGAGGAGACCCAGTACTTC. Translating it yields CASRPGLAGVTEETQYF. Variable domain in full (rest from reference TRBV5-1 and TRBJ2-5): KAGVTQTPRYLIKTRGQQVTLSCSPISGHRSVSWYQQTPGQGLQFLFEYFSETQRNKGNFPGRFSGRQFSNSRSEMNVSTLELGDSALYLCASRPGLAGVTEETQYFGPGTRLLVL.

This clonotype occurred many times. The genes are TRBV5-1 and TRBJ2-2; D is undetermined. CDR1 SGHRS and CDR2 YFSETQ come from the germline V gene. The CDR3 contains 15 residues. V was pared by 1 base and J by 0 bases, with 7 bases between. The CDR3 is CASSLPRTNTGELFF. In DNA form, the CDR3 reads TGCGCCAGCAGCTTGCCCCGAACGAACACCGGGGAGCTGTTTTTT.

This clonotype was picked up many times. V is TRBV12-3 or TRBV12-4 and J is TRBJ2-7, with 8 bases that match TRBD2. The CDR3 is 14 residues long. With V trimmed by 5 bases and J by 2 bases, 5 bases remained unmatched. CDR3 coding DNA: TGTGCCAGCAGTGTTAGCGGGAAGACCTACGAGCAGTACTTC. Its protein is CASSVSGKTYEQYF.

At least ten counts were recorded for this clonotype. The chain joins TRBV28 to TRBJ1-1; D not resolved. V was shortened by 1 base and J by 3 bases, with 9 bases between the two germline ends. The V gene's germline CDR1 is MDHEN and CDR2 SYDVKM. CDR3 length: 14 amino acids. The CDR3 DNA reads as TGTGCCAGCAGTTTATTCGGGCCGTACACTGAAGCTTTCTTT. The encoded protein is CASSLFGPYTEAFF.

This clonotype was seen ten or more times. V is TRBV27 and J is TRBJ2-1, with 7 bases fitting TRBD1. The germline CDR1 and CDR2 sequences are MNHEY and SMNVEV (reference sequence). J was trimmed by 7 bases and V by 6 bases; bases with no gene match: 0. This CDR3 is built from 11 residues. The CDR3 loop is CASRTGNEQFF. As DNA, the CDR3 is TGTGCCAGCAGGACAGGGAATGAGCAGTTCTTC.

This clonotype appeared many times. The chain couples TRBV19 to TRBJ2-6; 8 nucleotides agree with TRBD1. This CDR3 has 15 residues. The V segment lost 7 bases and the J segment 2 bases; nucleotides outside the gene matches: 4. Germline lookup yields CDR1 LNHDA and CDR2 SQIVND (reference sequence). This CDR3 is CASIAGGAGANVLTF. The CDR3 DNA reads as TGTGCCAGTATCGCAGGGGGCGCTGGGGCCAACGTCCTGACTTTC.